These 8 T cell receptor beta chains were sequenced from one sample in a study of HIV-infected patients and healthy controls. TCRdb independently ran MiXCR on the 5' RACE reads; one entry per CDR3 protein. The sample holds 15,000 to 20,000 distinct CDR3 sequences, about 17% seen once. The sample consisted of CD8+ T cells from blood. These receptor sequences come from a human donor in good health.

This clonotype was observed a few times. The chain links TRBV11-2 to TRBJ2-2; possible D gene TRBD1, 6 bases. The CDR3 consists of 16 residues. The V gene lost 1 base and the J gene lost 1 base, with 10 bases spanning the gap. Germline CDR1 is SGHAT and CDR2 is FQNNGV. CDR3 protein: CASSLVMTGNTGELFF. CDR3 DNA: TGTGCCAGCAGCTTAGTGATGACAGGGAACACCGGGGAGCTGTTTTTT.

This clonotype is termed medium-sized. The chain uses TRBV4-2 and TRBJ1-2, with D maybe TRBD1 (5 bases). The V gene's germline CDR1 is LGHNA and CDR2 YNFKEQ. Trimming removed 4 bases from V and 4 bases from J, with 16 bases in between. The CDR3 contains 15 residues. DNA of the CDR3: TGTGCCAGCAGCCCCGAGGAAGGGGCCTTCTATGGCTACACCTTC. Translated, it gives CASSPEEGAFYGYTF.

This clonotype was picked up one time. The rearrangement links TRBV20-1 to TRBJ2-7; TRBD1 might be the D (5 bases). The germline V gene has CDR1 DFQATT and CDR2 SNEGSKA (reference sequence). The CDR3 extends over 12 amino acids. Trimming took 0 bases from V and 5 from J, leaving 8 bases between them. The CDR3, as DNA: TGCAGTGCTAGAGATGGGGCCGACGAGCAGTACTTC. Protein product: CSARDGADEQYF.

At least ten counts were recorded for this clonotype. The genes are TRBV19 and TRBJ2-2; TRBD1 aligns across 7 bases. Germline assignment: CDR1 LNHDA and CDR2 SQIVND (reference sequence). The CDR3 totals 14 residues. The J segment lost 4 bases and the V segment lost 5 bases, leaving 4 bases of the junction unmatched. The CDR3 here is CASSQTGSTGELFF. The CDR3 region has the DNA TGTGCCAGTAGTCAGACAGGGAGCACCGGGGAGCTGTTTTTT.

This clonotype has just one count. V is TRBV6-2 or TRBV6-3 and J is TRBJ2-3; TRBD2 might be the D (6 bases). Germline V gene data show CDR1 as MNHEY and CDR2 as SVGEGT. This CDR3 spans 15 amino acids. V dropped 8 bases and J dropped 4 bases, with 19 bases sitting between them. In DNA, the CDR3 is TGTGCCAGCCGATCGGGGGACCGGTTGGCAGATACGCAGTATTTT. This translates into CASRSGDRLADTQYF.

V is TRBV20-1 and J is TRBJ2-7; 8 bases fit TRBD1. From germline, CDR1 is DFQATT and CDR2 SNEGSKA (reference sequence). The CDR3 totals 14 residues. Trimming cost V 4 bases and J 7 bases; bases outside gene matches: 12. Written as DNA, the CDR3 is TGCAGTGCTACCCCAAAAGCGACAGGGGATGAGCAGTACTTC. Its protein product is CSATPKATGDEQYF.

This clonotype came up many times. The genes are TRBV11-3 and TRBJ2-3; no clear D. Looked up from germline, CDR1 is SGHNT and CDR2 is YENEEA. Trimming pared 3 bases from V and 4 bases from J, leaving 5 bases between. The CDR3 runs 12 residues. The DNA of the CDR3 is TGTGCCAGCAGCTTCTATGCAGATACGCAGTATTTT. It specifies CASSFYADTQYF.

At least ten counts were recorded for this clonotype. The rearrangement uses TRBV24-1 and TRBJ2-3; 7 bases fit TRBD2. V gave up 4 bases and J gave up 2 bases; unmatched junction bases: 11. Germline-derived CDR1 and CDR2 are KGHDR and SFDVKD. The CDR3 runs 17 residues. The CDR3 protein is CATSDPGLESPTDTQYF. In nucleotides, the CDR3 is TGTGCCACCAGTGACCCCGGACTAGAAAGCCCCACAGATACGCAGTATTTT.